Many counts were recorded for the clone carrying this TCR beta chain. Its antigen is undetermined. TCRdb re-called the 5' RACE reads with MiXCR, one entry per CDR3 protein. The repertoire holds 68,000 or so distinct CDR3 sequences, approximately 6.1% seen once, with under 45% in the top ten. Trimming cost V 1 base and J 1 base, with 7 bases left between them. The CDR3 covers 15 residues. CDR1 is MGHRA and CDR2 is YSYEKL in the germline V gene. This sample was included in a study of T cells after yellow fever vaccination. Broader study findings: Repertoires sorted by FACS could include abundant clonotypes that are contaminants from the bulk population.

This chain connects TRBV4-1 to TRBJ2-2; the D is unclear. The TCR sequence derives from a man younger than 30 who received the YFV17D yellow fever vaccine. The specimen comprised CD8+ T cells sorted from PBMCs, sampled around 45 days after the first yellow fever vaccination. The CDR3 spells CASSQVPQNTGELFF. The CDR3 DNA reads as TGCGCCAGCAGCCAAGTACCGCAGAACACCGGGGAGCTGTTTTTT.